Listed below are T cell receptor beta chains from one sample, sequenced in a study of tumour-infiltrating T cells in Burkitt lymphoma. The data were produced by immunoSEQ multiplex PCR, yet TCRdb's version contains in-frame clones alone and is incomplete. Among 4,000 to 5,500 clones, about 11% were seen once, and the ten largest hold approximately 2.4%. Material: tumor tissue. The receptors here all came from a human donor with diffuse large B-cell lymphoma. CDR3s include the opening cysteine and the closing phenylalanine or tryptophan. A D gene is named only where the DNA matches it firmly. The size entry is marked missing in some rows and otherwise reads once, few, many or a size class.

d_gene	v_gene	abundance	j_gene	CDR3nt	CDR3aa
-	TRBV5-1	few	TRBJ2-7	TGCGCCAGCAGTCCGACCCAAGGATCCTACGAGCAGTACTTC	CASSPTQGSYEQYF
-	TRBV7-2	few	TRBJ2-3	TGTGCCAGCAGCTTTGTTAGCACAGATACGCAGTATTTT	CASSFVSTDTQYF
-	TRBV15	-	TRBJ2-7	TGTGCCACCAGCAGAGATAGTGGAGGTGGAGGCTCCTACGAGCAGTACTTC	CATSRDSGGGGSYEQYF
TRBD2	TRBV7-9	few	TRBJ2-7	TGTGCCAGCAGCTCATCGGGGGGCTCCTACGAGCAGTACTTC	CASSSSGGSYEQYF
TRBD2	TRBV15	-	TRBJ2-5	TGTGCCACCAGCAGGAGGCGGGGGGGCCAACAAGAGACCCAGTACTTC	CATSRRRGGQQETQYF
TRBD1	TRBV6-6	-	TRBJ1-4	TGTGCCAGCAGTTCTCCGGGACAGCTTAATGAAAAACTGTTTTTT	CASSSPGQLNEKLFF
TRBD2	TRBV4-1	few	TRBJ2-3	TGCGCCAGCAGCCACGAGGTTTTCAACTTAGCGGGGGGGCCCACAGATACGCAGTATTTT	CASSHEVFNLAGGPTDTQYF
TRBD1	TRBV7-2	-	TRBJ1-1	TGTGCCAGCAGCTTAGCCCGTACAGGGGGCAACACTGAAGCTTTCTTT	CASSLARTGGNTEAFF
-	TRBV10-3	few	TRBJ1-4	TGTGCCACGTCAAGCCTAGGGGGAGAAAAACTGTTTTTT	CATSSLGGEKLFF
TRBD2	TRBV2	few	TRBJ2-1	TGTGCCAGCAGGGCTAGCGGGGGGGGATACAATGAGCAGTTCTTC	CASRASGGGYNEQFF
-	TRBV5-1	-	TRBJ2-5	TGCGCCAGCAGCTTGGGGCAGCAACAAGAGACCCAGTACTTC	CASSLGQQQETQYF
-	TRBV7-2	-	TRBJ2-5	TGTGCCAGCAGCCTTTGGGGCCCGGTGGGAAGGGAGACCCAGTACTTC	CASSLWGPVGRETQYF
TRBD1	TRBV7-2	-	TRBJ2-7	TGTGCCAGCAGCAGAGCGGGACAGGGCGAGGCCGAGCTATACGAGCAGTACTTC	CASSRAGQGEAELYEQYF
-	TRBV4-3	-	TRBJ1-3	TGCGCCAGCAGTAAGGGGGGCCCTGAGGGAAACACCATATATTTT	CASSKGGPEGNTIYF
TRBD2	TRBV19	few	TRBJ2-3	TGTGCCAGTAGTACCGGCCCCTTGGACGGGGGGGAAGATACGCAGTATTTT	CASSTGPLDGGEDTQYF
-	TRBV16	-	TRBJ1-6	TGTGCCAGCAGCCAAAGGGAGCACGAGGCTTCACCCCTCCACTTT	CASSQREHEASPLHF
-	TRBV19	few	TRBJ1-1	TGTGCCAGTAGTTTTGGGACACTGAACACTGAAGCTTTCTTT	CASSFGTLNTEAFF
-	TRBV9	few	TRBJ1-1	TGTGCCAGCAGCGTCGGGACTGGGAACACTGAAGCTTTCTTT	CASSVGTGNTEAFF
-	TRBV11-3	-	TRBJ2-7	TGTGCCAGCAGCTTAGACGGGGTCGAGCAGTACTTC	CASSLDGVEQYF
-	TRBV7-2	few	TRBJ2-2	TGTGCCAGCAGCTTAGGACTTTACACCGGGGAGCTGTTTTTT	CASSLGLYTGELFF
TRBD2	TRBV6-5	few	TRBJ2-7	TGTGCCAGCAGTTATCTAGCGGGAACCTACGAGCAGTACTTC	CASSYLAGTYEQYF
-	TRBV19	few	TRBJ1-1	TGTGCCAGTAGTATTAACGAGGGGCTTGACACTGAAGCTTTCTTT	CASSINEGLDTEAFF
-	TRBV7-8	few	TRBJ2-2	TGTGCCAGCAGCTTAGAACAGGGCGGCGGGGAGCTGTTTTTT	CASSLEQGGGELFF
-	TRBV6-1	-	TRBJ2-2	TGTGCCAGCAGACCCAGGTCGGCGAACACCGGGGAGCTGTTTTTT	CASRPRSANTGELFF
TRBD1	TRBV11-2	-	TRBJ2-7	TGTGCCAGCAGCCGGAGCTGGGACAGGTCCTACGAGCAGTACTTC	CASSRSWDRSYEQYF
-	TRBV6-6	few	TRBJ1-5	TGTGCCAGACCCATGCCCGCTAATCAGCCCCAGCATTTT	CARPMPANQPQHF
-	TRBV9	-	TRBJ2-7	TGTGCCAGCAGCGTTGGGCCGATCCCGTACGAGCAGTACTTC	CASSVGPIPYEQYF
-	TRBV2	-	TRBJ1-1	TGTGCCAGCAGTGGATGGAGGGGGGACACTGAAGCTTTCTTT	CASSGWRGDTEAFF